Presented here are 31 T cell receptor beta chains from one specimen sequenced in a study of T cell changes during pregnancy in multiple sclerosis (dated by TCRdb to about 2019). Receptor amplification or capture employed the immunoSEQ multiplex PCR assay. Sourced from immuneACCESS, this table was stored by TCRdb with only in-frame sequences that have V and J called. A share of the clones is absent; for the studies checked, an unresolved V gene accounts for under half, and the remainder has no known explanation. This sample lists under 40,000 clones; around 90% were detected once. The ten largest clones add up to 4.5% of the sample. The sample consisted of CD8+ T cells from peripheral blood mononuclear cells, taken after pregnancy. The origin of the receptors is a female donor with multiple sclerosis, enrolled in a pregnancy study.

The chain uses TRBV4-3 and TRBJ1-4; D call uncertain. This CDR3 has 13 residues. Trimming took 0 bases from V and 4 from J, leaving 3 bases between them. CDR1 is LGHNA and CDR2 is YSLEER in the germline V gene. CDR3 amino acids: CASSQDFNEKLFF. CDR3 bases: TGCGCCAGCAGCCAAGACTTTAATGAAAAACTGTTTTTT.

This clone was seen only once. The chain links TRBV4-3 to TRBJ2-5, with TRBD2 identical over 11 bases. With 0 bases clipped from V and 2 bases from J, the junction kept 2 bases outside the gene matches. Per germline, CDR1 LGHNA and CDR2 YSLEER. CDR3 length: 16 amino acids. The CDR3 loop is CASSQEIAGGQETQYF. In nucleotides, the CDR3 is TGCGCCAGCAGCCAAGAAATAGCGGGGGGGCAAGAGACCCAGTACTTC.

The chain couples TRBV11-2 to TRBJ2-7; tentatively, D is TRBD1 (5 bases). Germline V gene lookup returns CDR1 SGHAT and CDR2 FQNNGV. Trimming pared 5 bases from V and 2 bases from J, leaving 16 bases between. The CDR3 consists of 15 residues. The CDR3 sequence: CASSTRTNVPYEQYF. Written as DNA, the CDR3 is TGTGCCAGCAGCACCCGGACAAACGTCCCCTACGAGCAGTACTTC.

The chain uses TRBV4-1 and TRBJ1-1, with TRBD1 identical over 7 bases. The CDR3 is 16 residues long. The germline CDR1 and CDR2 sequences are MGHRA and YSYEKL. V shed 1 base, J shed 2 bases, and the junction held 7 bases outside the gene matches. The CDR3: CASSQAGGGSNTEAFF. The CDR3 bases are TGCGCCAGCAGCCAAGCTGGAGGGGGCTCAAACACTGAAGCTTTCTTT.

The chain combines TRBV19 with TRBJ2-3, with D maybe TRBD2 (5 bases). The CDR3 extends over 15 amino acids. Germline CDR1 reads LNHDA; CDR2 reads SQIVND (reference sequence). Trimming removed 1 base from V and 4 bases from J, with 12 bases in between. The CDR3 DNA reads TGTGCCAGTAGTATAGTAGTAGCGTTCGCAGATACGCAGTATTTT. This sequence encodes CASSIVVAFADTQYF.

This chain connects TRBV14 to TRBJ1-2; maybe TRBD1 (5 bases). Germline CDR1 reads SGHDN; CDR2 reads FVKESK. The CDR3 runs 14 residues. Trimming cost V 4 bases and J 7 bases, with 16 bases left between them. Here the CDR3 reads CASSPYRGSGGYTF. The CDR3 DNA reads as TGTGCCAGCAGCCCCTACCGGGGGAGTGGTGGCTACACCTTC.

V usage is TRBV9 and J usage is TRBJ2-7, with 12 bases that match TRBD2. CDR3 size: 15 residues. With V trimmed by 2 bases and J by 5 bases, 5 bases remained unmatched. CDR1 is SGDLS and CDR2 is YYNGEE in the germline V gene. In DNA, the CDR3 is TGTGCCAGCAGCGTCCTAGCGGGGGGGCCCCACGAGCAGTACTTC. Translated, it gives CASSVLAGGPHEQYF. The full variable domain, its missing parts supplied by reference TRBV9 and TRBJ2-7, is DSGVTQTPKHLITATGQRVTLRCSPRSGDLSVYWYQQSLDQGLQFLIQYYNGEERAKGNILERFSAQQFPDLHSELNLSSLELGDSALYFCASSVLAGGPHEQYFGPGTRLTVT.

This clone was observed a single time. This rearrangement joins TRBV5-6 to TRBJ1-3; D is perhaps TRBD1 (5 bases). With 4 bases removed from V and 3 bases from J, the gap between germline ends came to 11 bases. Germline CDR1 is SGHDT and CDR2 is YYEEEE. This CDR3 region has 14 residues. DNA of the CDR3: TGTGCCAGCAGCCTGCGGGGGAGTGGAAACACCATATATTTT. This sequence encodes CASSLRGSGNTIYF.

The V and J genes are TRBV15 and TRBJ2-7, with 7 bases lining up with TRBD1. The CDR3 loop spans 13 amino acids. CDR1 is LNHNV, CDR2 YYDKDF, per germline (reference sequence). The junction had 2 bases not matched to a gene; V was cut back by 4 bases and J by 2 bases. This chain's CDR3 is CATSKGQTYEQYF. Written as DNA, the CDR3 is TGTGCCACCAGCAAGGGACAGACCTACGAGCAGTACTTC.

This chain connects TRBV29-1 to TRBJ1-2; a weak D match, TRBD1 (5 bases). V shed 0 bases and J shed 4 bases, with 12 bases lying between them. Germline CDR1 reads SQVTM; CDR2 reads ANQGSEA. The length of the CDR3 is 14 residues. The CDR3 region is CSVEDHSTAYGYTF. CDR3 bases: TGCAGCGTTGAAGATCACTCGACAGCCTATGGCTACACCTTC. The full variable domain, in which reference TRBV29-1 and TRBJ1-2 provide the parts outside the CDR3, is SAVISQKPSRDICQRGTSLTIQCQVDSQVTMMFWYRQQPGQSLTLIATANQGSEATYESGFVIDKFPISRPNLTFSTLTVSNMSPEDSSIYLCSVEDHSTAYGYTFGSGTRLTVV.

The V call is TRBV5-8, the J call TRBJ1-1; possible D gene TRBD1, 6 bases. From germline, CDR1 is SGHTS and CDR2 YDEGEE. This CDR3 spans 16 amino acids. V lost 9 bases and J lost 3, with 24 bases in between. The CDR3: CATPSRYRVGDTEAFF. The CDR3 DNA reads TGTGCCACCCCCAGCCGGTACAGGGTCGGGGACACTGAAGCTTTCTTT.

V gene TRBV7-9 combines with J gene TRBJ2-1, with 7 positions matching TRBD1. Germline V gene sequence: CDR1 SEHNR, CDR2 FQNEAQ (reference sequence). The CDR3 totals 12 residues. CDR3 bases: TGTTCCGTATCGGCAGGGGGCAATGAGCAGTTCTTC. Translated, it gives CSVSAGGNEQFF.

The rearrangement joins TRBV29-1 to TRBJ2-2; possibly TRBD1 for D (6 bases). Trimming left V 4 bases short and J 2 bases short, with 20 bases between. The CDR3 is 17 residues long. CDR1 SQVTM and CDR2 ANQGSEA come from the germline V gene. CDR3 amino acids: CSVGSFTGTYNTGELFF. The DNA of the CDR3 is TGCAGCGTTGGTTCGTTTACCGGGACATATAACACCGGGGAGCTGTTTTTT.

The V gene is TRBV7-2, the J gene TRBJ1-4; unclear D gene. Trimming removed 4 bases at V and 4 bases at J, with 7 bases between. The CDR3 length is 13 residues. Germline CDR1 reads SGHTA; CDR2 reads FQGNSA. The CDR3 is CASSWEVNEKLFF. The CDR3 nucleotides read TGTGCCAGCAGCTGGGAGGTTAATGAAAAACTGTTTTTT.

The J gene is TRBJ2-1, the V gene TRBV7-9; D remains ambiguous. The CDR3 consists of 13 residues. V lost 1 base and J 9 bases, leaving 10 bases between the germline ends. CDR1 is SEHNR, CDR2 FQNEAQ, per germline (reference sequence). The CDR3 protein is CASSLGLPGEQFF. The CDR3 DNA reads as TGTGCCAGCAGCTTAGGGCTTCCGGGTGAGCAGTTCTTC.

The genes are TRBV6-6 and TRBJ2-2; D might be TRBD1 (6 bases). V was cut by 0 bases and J by 3 bases, with 11 bases left in between. CDR3 length: 16 amino acids. Germline V gene lookup returns CDR1 MNHNY and CDR2 SVGAGI (reference sequence). The CDR3 sequence is CASSYSIGGYTGELFF. In DNA form, the CDR3 reads TGTGCCAGCAGTTACTCGATAGGGGGTTACACCGGGGAGCTGTTTTTT.

The chain couples TRBV19 to TRBJ2-1; TRBD1 is a possible D gene (6 bases). CDR3 length: 15 residues. Trimming pared 7 bases from V and 0 bases from J, leaving 13 bases between. CDR1 and CDR2 from the germline V gene are LNHDA and SQIVND (reference sequence). This CDR3 reads CASKFRDTSYNEQFF. In DNA, the CDR3 is TGTGCCAGTAAATTCCGGGACACCTCCTACAATGAGCAGTTCTTC.

The genes are TRBV29-1 and TRBJ1-4, with TRBD1 as a possible D gene (6 bases). Germline V gene data show CDR1 as SQVTM and CDR2 as ANQGSEA. V lost 0 bases and J 7 bases, leaving 15 bases between the germline ends. The CDR3 is 15 amino acids. The CDR3 region has the DNA TGCAGCGTTGAAGATAAGGCAGGGGTGGGTGAAAAACTGTTTTTT. Amino acid sequence: CSVEDKAGVGEKLFF.

This rearrangement joins TRBV11-2 to TRBJ2-1; a weak D match, TRBD1 (6 bases). Trimming cost V 1 base and J 6 bases, with 16 bases left between them. The CDR3 runs to 16 residues. Germline CDR1 SGHAT, CDR2 FQNNGV. CDR3 residues: CASSLGRGQPSNEQFF. The CDR3 region has the DNA TGTGCCAGCAGCTTAGGCCGTGGACAGCCCTCCAATGAGCAGTTCTTC.

V usage is TRBV21-1 and J usage is TRBJ2-7; the table's D call TRBD2 went unverified against the DNA. TRBV21-1 is a known pseudogene. This CDR3 is 15 amino acids long. As DNA, the CDR3 is TGTGCCAGCAGCAAAGCGGAGGGCTTCTCCTACGAGCAGTACTTC. This translates into CASSKAEGFSYEQYF.

This sequence joins TRBV6-5 and TRBJ2-7; maybe TRBD1 (6 bases). Germline CDR1 is MNHEY and CDR2 is SVGAGI. V lost 4 bases and J lost 2, with 18 bases in between. The CDR3 length is 16 residues. Written as DNA, the CDR3 is TGTGCCAGCAGTTTAAACCAGGGGAGCAAAACCTACGAGCAGTACTTC. Protein sequence: CASSLNQGSKTYEQYF.

This clone was seen only once. This chain connects TRBV7-2 to TRBJ1-3; D is ambiguous. The CDR3 is 14 amino acids. The V end was cut by 7 bases, the J end by 0 bases, with 10 bases between. CDR1 is SGHTA, CDR2 FQGNSA, per germline. In nucleotides, the CDR3 is TGTGCCAGCAACAACGGAGCCTCTGGAAACACCATATATTTT. Translated: CASNNGASGNTIYF. The full variable domain, completed using reference TRBV7-2 and TRBJ1-3, is GAGVSQSPSNKVTEKGKDVELRCDPISGHTALYWYRQSLGQGLEFLIYFQGNSAPDKSGLPSDRFSAERTGGSVSTLTIQRTQQEDSAVYLCASNNGASGNTIYFGEGSWLTVV.

This chain joins TRBV4-1 and TRBJ2-1; 9 bases are shared with TRBD2. The CDR3 spans 16 residues. The ends lost 3 bases at V and 8 bases at J; junction bases unmatched: 11. From germline, CDR1 is MGHRA and CDR2 YSYEKL. The CDR3, as DNA: TGCGCCAGCAGCCAGTCAGCGGGGGGACATCGGGATGAGCAGTTCTTC. It codes for CASSQSAGGHRDEQFF.

The rearrangement links TRBV13 to TRBJ2-7, with TRBD2 matching 7 bases. Looked up from germline, CDR1 is PRHDT and CDR2 is FYEKMQ (reference sequence). There are 15 residues in the CDR3. J gave up 4 bases and V 0 bases, and 6 bases lay outside the gene matches. Here the CDR3 DNA reads TGTGCCAGCAGCTTAGGGTGGGAGGGAACGTACGAGCAGTACTTC. Translating it yields CASSLGWEGTYEQYF. The whole variable domain, filled in from reference TRBV13 and TRBJ2-7, reads AAGVIQSPRHLIKEKRETATLKCYPIPRHDTVYWYQQGPGQDPQFLISFYEKMQSDKGSIPDRFSAQQFSDYHSELNMSSLELGDSALYFCASSLGWEGTYEQYFGPGTRLTVT.

The chain has TRBV27 and TRBJ2-7; D uncertain. In germline, CDR1 is MNHEY, CDR2 SMNVEV (reference sequence). The CDR3 totals 15 residues. V lost 6 bases to trimming and J lost 6 bases, with 21 bases between them. Written as DNA, the CDR3 is TGTGCCAGCAGGCTAAGTCGACTTATAGCTCTCGAGCAGTACTTC. Translated: CASRLSRLIALEQYF.

The V gene is TRBV25-1, the J gene TRBJ2-7; 9 positions agree with TRBD1. The CDR3 runs 16 residues. V was clipped by 3 bases and J by 4 bases; unmatched bases: 10. The germline V gene encodes CDR1 MGHDK and CDR2 SYGVNS. CDR3 sequence: CASSDYLGTGNYEQYF. The CDR3, as DNA: TGTGCCAGCAGTGACTACCTGGGGACAGGGAATTACGAGCAGTACTTC.

The gene calls are TRBV6-4 and TRBJ2-5; 11 bases agree with TRBD2. This CDR3 has 15 residues. CDR1 and CDR2 (germline): MRHNA, SNTAGT. V was clipped by 3 bases and J by 5 bases; unmatched bases: 5. The CDR3 DNA reads TGTGCCAGCAGTGAAACTAGCGGGGGAGGGGAGACCCAGTACTTC. Its translation is CASSETSGGGETQYF.

The CDR3 region has the DNA TGCGCCAGCAGCCAAGAATACGGAGGGGTCGACGAGCAGTACTTC. Translated, it gives CASSQEYGGVDEQYF. This chain uses TRBV4-3 with TRBJ2-7; a weak D match, TRBD2 (6 bases). Germline V CDR1 and CDR2: LGHNA, YSLEER. V was clipped by 0 bases and J by 5 bases, with 14 bases between them. This CDR3 has 15 amino acids.

The chain links TRBV27 to TRBJ1-5, with TRBD1 identical over 9 bases. Per the germline V gene, CDR1 is MNHEY and CDR2 is SMNVEV (reference sequence). V dropped 5 bases and J dropped 4; count of bases not matched to a gene: 6. The CDR3 runs to 15 residues. CDR3 bases: TGTGCCAGCAGTCCGCAAGACAGGGGGAATCAGCCCCAGCATTTT. Protein: CASSPQDRGNQPQHF.

The chain is built from TRBV11-2 and TRBJ2-2, with 12 bases aligning to TRBD1. The J segment lost 7 bases and the V segment lost 4 bases, leaving 13 bases of the junction unmatched. The CDR3 length is 18 residues. CDR1 is SGHAT and CDR2 is FQNNGV in the germline V gene. The chain's CDR3 is CASSSFPPGQGAGGELFF. CDR3 DNA: TGTGCCAGCAGCTCATTTCCGCCGGGACAGGGGGCCGGCGGGGAGCTGTTTTTT.

A word on this clone: This sample also contains other DNA sequences that code for the same CDR3. The chain carries TRBV19 and TRBJ2-1, with D possibly TRBD2 on 5 matching bases. Germline assignment: CDR1 LNHDA and CDR2 SQIVND (reference sequence). V lost 3 bases, J lost 4 bases, and 7 bases lay in between. This CDR3 has 13 amino acids. In DNA form, the CDR3 reads TGTGCCAGTAGTATTGGACTTTACAATGAGCAGTTCTTC. Amino acids: CASSIGLYNEQFF.